The next 18 T cell receptor beta chains were all read from a single sample in a study of cytomegalovirus exposure and HLA in healthy donors (dated by TCRdb to about 2017). Receptors were amplified or captured by the immunoSEQ multiplex PCR assay. A mixture of 60 forward primers for TCR Vbeta segments and 13 reverse primers for TCR Jbeta segments was used in the multiplex PCR. TCRdb mirrors the immuneACCESS table, restricted to in-frame sequences. Some clones are absent from its copies; in checked studies, under half trace to an unresolved V gene, and the reason for the others is unknown. The sample profile shows about 130,000 clones; 73% of them were found once. The ten largest clones add up to about 2.1% of the sample. The material sequenced was PBMCs. The receptor set was obtained from a woman between 40 and 55 years old in good health and CMV-seropositive.

The chain employs TRBV5-4 and TRBJ1-2, with D possibly TRBD1 on 6 matching bases. CDR1 SGHNT and CDR2 YYREEE come from the germline V gene (reference sequence). CDR3 size: 15 residues. Trimming took off 4 bases at V and 0 bases at J, with 13 bases between the two ends. CDR3 in DNA: TGTGCCAGCAGCGAAGCAGGGGCGGCTAACTATGGCTACACCTTC. It encodes CASSEAGAANYGYTF.

V is TRBV18 and J is TRBJ1-1; 8 nucleotides agree with TRBD1. Trimming at V came to 3 bases and at J to 5 bases, leaving 2 bases not matched to a gene. The length of the CDR3 is 13 residues. From germline, CDR1 is KGHSH and CDR2 LQKENI. This CDR3 is CASSPTGVTEAFF. CDR3 sequence (DNA): TGTGCCAGCTCACCGACAGGGGTGACTGAAGCTTTCTTT.

This clone was detected only a few times. The chain links TRBV7-9 to TRBJ2-5; D is uncertain. The germline V and J ends were trimmed by 1 base and 1 base, with 4 bases remaining between them. CDR3 length: 13 residues. Germline V lookup: CDR1 SEHNR, CDR2 FQNEAQ (reference sequence). The CDR3, as DNA: TGTGCCAGCAGCTTAGACAGCCAAGAGACCCAGTACTTC. This encodes CASSLDSQETQYF.

J is TRBJ2-7 and V is TRBV27, with TRBD2 matching 13 bases. From germline, CDR1 is MNHEY and CDR2 SMNVEV (reference sequence). The junction had 7 bases not matched to a gene; V was cut back by 4 bases and J by 7 bases. The length of the CDR3 is 15 residues. The chain's CDR3 is CASSSGLAGAREQYF. The DNA of the CDR3 is TGTGCCAGCAGTTCAGGACTAGCGGGAGCTCGAGAGCAGTACTTC.

CDR3 coding DNA: TGTGCCAGCTCACCCTTCTCTGGAAACACCATATATTTT. Translating it yields CASSPFSGNTIYF. The chain has TRBV18 and TRBJ1-3, with D unclear. V was cut by 3 bases and J by 0 bases, with 3 bases left in between. The CDR3 extends over 13 amino acids. Germline loops: CDR1 KGHSH, CDR2 LQKENI.

The rearrangement uses TRBV7-9 and TRBJ1-1; weak D call: TRBD1 (5 bases). Trimming left V 4 bases short and J 2 bases short, with 5 bases between. The CDR3 has 12 amino acids. Germline V gene sequence: CDR1 SEHNR, CDR2 FQNEAQ (reference sequence). CDR3 loop: CASSWTNTEAFF. CDR3 in DNA: TGTGCCAGCAGCTGGACAAACACTGAAGCTTTCTTT.

The V gene is TRBV7-2, the J gene TRBJ1-5, with D maybe TRBD1 (6 bases). V was clipped by 5 bases and J by 8 bases, with 19 bases between them. From germline, CDR1 is SGHTA and CDR2 FQGNSA. The CDR3 loop spans 15 amino acids. The CDR3 sequence is CASSPQTGSLEPQHF. The CDR3 region has the DNA TGTGCCAGCAGCCCCCAGACAGGATCCCTTGAGCCCCAGCATTTT.

The rearrangement links TRBV6-5 to TRBJ1-5, with D unresolved. Trimming pared 6 bases from V and 4 bases from J, leaving 16 bases between. This CDR3 comprises 15 residues. CDR1 is MNHEY and CDR2 is SVGAGI in the germline V gene. The CDR3 DNA follows: TGTGCCAGCAGCCCCCGATCAGGTGGGAATCAGCCCCAGCATTTT. Translation gives CASSPRSGGNQPQHF.

This sequence joins TRBV19 and TRBJ1-4; D is ambiguous. Per the germline V gene, CDR1 is LNHDA and CDR2 is SQIVND (reference sequence). V was cut by 3 bases and J by 3 bases, with 14 bases left in between. The CDR3 is made up of 16 amino acids. Here the CDR3 DNA reads TGTGCCAGTAGTATCTTCCAACGTGGAGCTAATGAAAAACTGTTTTTT. Protein: CASSIFQRGANEKLFF.

Only a few counts were recorded for this clone. V gene TRBV15 combines with J gene TRBJ2-7; D possibly corresponds to TRBD1 (5 bases). The CDR3 has 15 amino acids. The ends were cut back, 8 bases at V and 4 bases at J, with 21 bases in the middle. CDR1 is LNHNV, CDR2 YYDKDF, per germline (reference sequence). CDR3 sequence: CATSLDKGRGYEQYF. CDR3 sequence (DNA): TGTGCCACCTCGTTAGACAAGGGGCGTGGGTACGAGCAGTACTTC.

The chain uses TRBV5-5 and TRBJ2-5, with D tentatively TRBD1 (6 bases). Germline assignment: CDR1 SGHKS and CDR2 YYEKEE (reference sequence). The V end lost 4 bases, the J end lost 1 base, and 11 bases lay between the germline ends. The CDR3 covers 14 residues. The CDR3, as DNA: TGTGCCAGCAGCCCCAGGACAGTCCAAGAGACCCAGTACTTC. It encodes CASSPRTVQETQYF.

The V gene is TRBV25-1, the J gene TRBJ2-5, with D unclear. Germline V gene lookup returns CDR1 MGHDK and CDR2 SYGVNS. The CDR3 has 15 residues. Trimming shortened V by 1 base and J by 4 bases, and 13 bases separated the two germline ends. The CDR3 reads CASSESGLGGETQYF. In DNA form, the CDR3 reads TGTGCCAGCAGTGAATCCGGTTTAGGCGGAGAGACCCAGTACTTC. Full variable domain (rest looked up from reference TRBV25-1 and TRBJ2-5): EADIYQTPRYLVIGTGKKITLECSQTMGHDKMYWYQQDPGMELHLIHYSYGVNSTEKGDLSSESTVSRIRTEHFPLTLESARPSHTSQYLCASSESGLGGETQYFGPGTRLLVL.

The chain employs TRBV27 and TRBJ1-5; no reliable D call. There are 18 residues in the CDR3. Trimming shortened V by 5 bases and J by 1 base, and 21 bases separated the two germline ends. Germline CDR1 is MNHEY and CDR2 is SMNVEV (reference sequence). CDR3 sequence reads: CASSRLAVSQRSNQPQHF. In nucleotides, the CDR3 is TGTGCCAGCAGTCGACTTGCAGTCTCACAAAGGAGCAATCAGCCCCAGCATTTT.

The genes are TRBV5-1 and TRBJ1-4, with D perhaps matching TRBD1 (5 bases). The germline V and J ends were trimmed by 4 bases and 8 bases, with 12 bases remaining between them. The CDR3 has 13 amino acids. CDR1 SGHRS and CDR2 YFSETQ come from the germline V gene. CDR3 DNA sequence: TGCGCCAGCAGCCGGGGGGAACAAGAAAAACTGTTTTTT. Encoded protein: CASSRGEQEKLFF.

This chain uses TRBV5-4 with TRBJ2-7; D is undetermined. Trimming removed 2 bases at V and 0 bases at J, with 6 bases between. The CDR3 totals 13 residues. Germline-derived CDR1 and CDR2 are SGHNT and YYREEE (reference sequence). The CDR3 sequence: CASSFSSSYEQYF. DNA for the CDR3: TGTGCCAGCAGCTTTTCGAGCTCCTACGAGCAGTACTTC.

J is TRBJ1-4 and V is TRBV27; 7 nucleotides agree with TRBD1. The junction had 19 bases not matched to a gene; V was cut back by 4 bases and J by 11 bases. The CDR3 runs 17 residues. Germline lookup yields CDR1 MNHEY and CDR2 SMNVEV (reference sequence). CDR3 in amino acids: CASSSYPRQGGIGKLFF. CDR3 bases: TGTGCCAGCAGTTCGTACCCGCGACAGGGAGGTATTGGGAAACTGTTTTTT.

The chain employs TRBV4-1 and TRBJ2-3; TRBD2 agrees at 7 bases. Germline CDR1 reads MGHRA; CDR2 reads YSYEKL. The V gene end was trimmed by 3 bases and the J gene end by 5 bases; junction bases not matched to a gene: 14. The CDR3 is 17 amino acids. The CDR3, as DNA: TGCGCCAGCAGCCAGAGGTTTGTCGCGGGGGTTCAAGATACGCAGTATTTT. Amino acid sequence: CASSQRFVAGVQDTQYF.

This chain links TRBV2 with TRBJ2-5, with 14 bases lining up with TRBD2. CDR1 and CDR2 from the germline V gene are SNHLY and FYNNEI. This CDR3 has 16 amino acids. The V and J ends lost 6 bases and 4 bases, in that order; junction bases with no gene match: 7. The CDR3: CASRTSGGAPGETQYF. The CDR3 nucleotides are TGTGCCAGCAGGACTAGCGGGGGGGCCCCGGGAGAGACCCAGTACTTC.